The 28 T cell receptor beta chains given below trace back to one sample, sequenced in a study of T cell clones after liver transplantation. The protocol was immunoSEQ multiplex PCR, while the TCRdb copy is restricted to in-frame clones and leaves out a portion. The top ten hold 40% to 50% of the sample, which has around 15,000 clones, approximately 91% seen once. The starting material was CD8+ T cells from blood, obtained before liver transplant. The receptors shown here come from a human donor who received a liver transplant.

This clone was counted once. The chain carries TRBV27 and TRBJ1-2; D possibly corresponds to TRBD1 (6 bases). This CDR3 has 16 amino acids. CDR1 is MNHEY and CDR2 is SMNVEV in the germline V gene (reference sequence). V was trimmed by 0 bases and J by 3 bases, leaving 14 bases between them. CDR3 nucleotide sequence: TGTGCCAGCAGTTTATCCCATGGACAGAGCTACTATGGCTACACCTTC. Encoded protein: CASSLSHGQSYYGYTF.

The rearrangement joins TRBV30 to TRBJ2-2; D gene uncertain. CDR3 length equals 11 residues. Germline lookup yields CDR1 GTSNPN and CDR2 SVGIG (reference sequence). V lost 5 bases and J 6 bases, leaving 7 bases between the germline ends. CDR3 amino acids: CAWQYSGELFF. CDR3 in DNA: TGTGCCTGGCAATATTCCGGGGAGCTGTTTTTT.

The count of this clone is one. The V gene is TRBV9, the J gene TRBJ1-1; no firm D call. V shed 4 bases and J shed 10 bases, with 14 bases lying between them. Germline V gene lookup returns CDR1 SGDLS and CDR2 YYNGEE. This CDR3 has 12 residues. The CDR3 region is CASSPFTEGAFF. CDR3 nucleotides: TGTGCCAGCAGCCCCTTCACGGAGGGAGCTTTCTTT.

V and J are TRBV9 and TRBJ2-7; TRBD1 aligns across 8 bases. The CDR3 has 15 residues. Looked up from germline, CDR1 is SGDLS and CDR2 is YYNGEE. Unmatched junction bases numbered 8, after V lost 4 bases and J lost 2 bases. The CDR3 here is CASSPRGQDTYEQYF. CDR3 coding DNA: TGTGCCAGCAGCCCGAGGGGACAGGACACCTACGAGCAGTACTTC.

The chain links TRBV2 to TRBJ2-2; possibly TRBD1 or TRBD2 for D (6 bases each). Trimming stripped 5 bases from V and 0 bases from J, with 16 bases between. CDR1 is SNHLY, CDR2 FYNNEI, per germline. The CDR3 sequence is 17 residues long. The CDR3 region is CASSPGGGAPNTGELFF. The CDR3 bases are TGTGCCAGCAGTCCTGGGGGCGGGGCCCCGAACACCGGGGAGCTGTTTTTT.

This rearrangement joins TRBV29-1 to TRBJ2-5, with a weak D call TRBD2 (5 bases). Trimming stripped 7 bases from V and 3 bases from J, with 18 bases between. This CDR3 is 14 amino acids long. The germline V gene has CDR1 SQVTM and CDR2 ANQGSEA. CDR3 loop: CSAVRGSSEETQYF. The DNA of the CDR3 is TGCAGCGCCGTACGGGGTTCCAGCGAAGAGACCCAGTACTTC.

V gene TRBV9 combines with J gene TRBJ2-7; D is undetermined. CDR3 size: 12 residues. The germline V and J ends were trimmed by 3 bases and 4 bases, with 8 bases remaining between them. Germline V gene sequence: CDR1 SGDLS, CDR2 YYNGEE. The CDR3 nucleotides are TGTGCCAGCAGCGCCCAAGGGTACGAGCAGTACTTC. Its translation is CASSAQGYEQYF.

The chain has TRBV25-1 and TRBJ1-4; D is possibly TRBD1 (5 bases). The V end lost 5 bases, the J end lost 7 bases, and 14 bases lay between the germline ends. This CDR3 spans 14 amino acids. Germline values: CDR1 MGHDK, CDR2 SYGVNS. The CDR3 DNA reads TGTGCCAGCAGTAAAGGGAACCAGGGTGAAAAACTGTTTTTT. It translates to CASSKGNQGEKLFF.

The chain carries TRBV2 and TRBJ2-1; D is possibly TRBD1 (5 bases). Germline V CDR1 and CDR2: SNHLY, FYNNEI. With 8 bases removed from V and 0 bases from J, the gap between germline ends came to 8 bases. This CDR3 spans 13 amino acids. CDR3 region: CASLGVSYNEQFF. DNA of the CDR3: TGTGCCAGCCTAGGGGTCTCCTACAATGAGCAGTTCTTC.

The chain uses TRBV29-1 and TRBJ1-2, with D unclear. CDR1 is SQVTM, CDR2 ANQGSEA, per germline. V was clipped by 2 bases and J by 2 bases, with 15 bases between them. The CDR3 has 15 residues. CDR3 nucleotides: TGCAGCGTTGAAACTAGAGTCAGCGCGAACTATGGCTACACCTTC. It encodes CSVETRVSANYGYTF.

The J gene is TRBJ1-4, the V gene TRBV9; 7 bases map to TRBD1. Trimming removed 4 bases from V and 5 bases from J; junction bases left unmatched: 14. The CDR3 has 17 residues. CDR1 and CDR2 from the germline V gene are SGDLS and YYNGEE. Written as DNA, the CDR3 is TGTGCCAGCAGCTACCGATCTGAGGGGGACAGCAATGAAAAACTGTTTTTT. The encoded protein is CASSYRSEGDSNEKLFF. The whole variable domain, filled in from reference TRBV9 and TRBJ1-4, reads DSGVTQTPKHLITATGQRVTLRCSPRSGDLSVYWYQQSLDQGLQFLIQYYNGEERAKGNILERFSAQQFPDLHSELNLSSLELGDSALYFCASSYRSEGDSNEKLFFGSGTQLSVL.

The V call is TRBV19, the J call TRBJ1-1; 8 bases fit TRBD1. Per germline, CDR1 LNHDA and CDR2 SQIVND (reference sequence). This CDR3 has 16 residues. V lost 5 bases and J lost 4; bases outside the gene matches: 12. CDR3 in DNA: TGTGCCAGTAGTCCCTGGACAGGGCTTTCAGCCACTGAAGCTTTCTTT. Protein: CASSPWTGLSATEAFF.

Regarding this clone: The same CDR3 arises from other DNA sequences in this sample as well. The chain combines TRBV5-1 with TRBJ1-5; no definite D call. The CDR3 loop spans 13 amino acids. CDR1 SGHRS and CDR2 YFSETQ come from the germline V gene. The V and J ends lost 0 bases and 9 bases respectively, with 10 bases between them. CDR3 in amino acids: CASSLEGDRPQHF. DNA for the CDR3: TGCGCCAGCAGCTTGGAAGGTGATCGGCCCCAGCATTTT. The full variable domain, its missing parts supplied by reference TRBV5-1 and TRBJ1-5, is KAGVTQTPRYLIKTRGQQVTLSCSPISGHRSVSWYQQTPGQGLQFLFEYFSETQRNKGNFPGRFSGRQFSNSRSEMNVSTLELGDSALYLCASSLEGDRPQHFGDGTRLSIL.

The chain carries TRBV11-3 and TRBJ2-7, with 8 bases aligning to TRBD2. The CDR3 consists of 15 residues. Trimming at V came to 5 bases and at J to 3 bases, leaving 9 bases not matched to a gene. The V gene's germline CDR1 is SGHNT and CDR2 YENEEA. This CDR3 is CASSTGRAGGYEQYF. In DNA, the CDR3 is TGTGCCAGCAGCACCGGGAGGGCAGGTGGCTACGAGCAGTACTTC.

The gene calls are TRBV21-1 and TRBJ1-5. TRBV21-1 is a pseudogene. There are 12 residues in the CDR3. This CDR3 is CASNSRVRPQHF. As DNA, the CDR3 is TGTGCCAGCAACTCGAGGGTTCGGCCCCAGCATTTT.

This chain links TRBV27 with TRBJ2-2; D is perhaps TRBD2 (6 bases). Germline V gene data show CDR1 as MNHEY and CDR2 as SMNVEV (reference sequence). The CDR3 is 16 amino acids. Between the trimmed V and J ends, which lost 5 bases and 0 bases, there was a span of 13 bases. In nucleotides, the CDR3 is TGTGCCAGCAGTCTTGGGGCGGGGACGAACACCGGGGAGCTGTTTTTT. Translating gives CASSLGAGTNTGELFF.

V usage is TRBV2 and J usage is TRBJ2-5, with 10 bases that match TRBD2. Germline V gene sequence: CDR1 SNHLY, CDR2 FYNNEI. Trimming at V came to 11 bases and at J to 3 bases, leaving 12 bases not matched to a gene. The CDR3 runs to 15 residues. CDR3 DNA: TGTGCCCTTCAGACGGGGCTAGCGGGAGAAGAGACCCAGTACTTC. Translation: CALQTGLAGEETQYF.

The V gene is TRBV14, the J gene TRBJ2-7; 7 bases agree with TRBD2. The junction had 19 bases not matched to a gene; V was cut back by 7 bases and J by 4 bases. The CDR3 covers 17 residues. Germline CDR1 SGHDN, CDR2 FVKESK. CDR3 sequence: CASIGALCAGERYEQYF. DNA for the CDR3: TGTGCCAGCATAGGGGCCCTTTGCGCGGGAGAGAGGTACGAGCAGTACTTC.

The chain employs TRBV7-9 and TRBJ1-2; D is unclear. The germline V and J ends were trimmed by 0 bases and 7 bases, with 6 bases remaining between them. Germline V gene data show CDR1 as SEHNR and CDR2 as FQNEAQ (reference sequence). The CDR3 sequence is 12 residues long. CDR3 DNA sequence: TGTGCCAGCAGCTTAGCCTCAAGTGGCTACACCTTC. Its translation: CASSLASSGYTF.

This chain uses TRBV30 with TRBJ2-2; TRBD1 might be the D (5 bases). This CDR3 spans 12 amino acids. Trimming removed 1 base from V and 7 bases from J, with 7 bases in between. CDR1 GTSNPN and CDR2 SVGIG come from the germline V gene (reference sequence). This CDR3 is CAWSEGIGELFF. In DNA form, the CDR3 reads TGTGCCTGGAGTGAGGGGATCGGGGAGCTGTTTTTT.

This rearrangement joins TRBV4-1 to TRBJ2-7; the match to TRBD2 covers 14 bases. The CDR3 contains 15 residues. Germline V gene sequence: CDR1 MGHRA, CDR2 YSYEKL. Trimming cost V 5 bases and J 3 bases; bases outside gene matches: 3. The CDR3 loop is CASSGLAGGRYEQYF. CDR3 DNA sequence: TGCGCCAGCAGCGGACTAGCGGGAGGCCGCTACGAGCAGTACTTC.

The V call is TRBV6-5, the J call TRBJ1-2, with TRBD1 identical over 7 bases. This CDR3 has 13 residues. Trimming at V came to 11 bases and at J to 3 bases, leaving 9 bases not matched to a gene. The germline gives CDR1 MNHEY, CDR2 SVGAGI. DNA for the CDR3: TGTGCCGCCCGACAGGGTCTACACTATGGCTACACCTTC. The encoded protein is CAARQGLHYGYTF.

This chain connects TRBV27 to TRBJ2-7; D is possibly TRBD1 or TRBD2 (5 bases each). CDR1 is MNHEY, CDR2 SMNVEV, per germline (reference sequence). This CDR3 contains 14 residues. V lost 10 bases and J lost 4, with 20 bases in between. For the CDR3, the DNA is TGTGCCACCTCGATGGGACCCACGGGGTACGAGCAGTACTTC. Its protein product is CATSMGPTGYEQYF.

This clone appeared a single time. CDR3 nucleotides: TGTGCCAGCAGTGCCACTGCAGAAGGGTTACTAAGCAATCAGCCCCAGCATTTT. Translation gives CASSATAEGLLSNQPQHF. The chain recombines TRBV6-1 with TRBJ1-5; D not resolved. Germline V gene lookup returns CDR1 MNHNS and CDR2 SASEGT. The V and J ends lost 4 bases and 1 base respectively, with 20 bases between them. The CDR3 spans 18 residues.

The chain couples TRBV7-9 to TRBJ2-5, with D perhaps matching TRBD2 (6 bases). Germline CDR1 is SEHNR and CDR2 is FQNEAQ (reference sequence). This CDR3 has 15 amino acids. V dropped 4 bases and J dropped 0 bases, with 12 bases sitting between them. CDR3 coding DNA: TGTGCCAGCAGCTCTTGGGGGGAAAACCAAGAGACCCAGTACTTC. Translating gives CASSSWGENQETQYF. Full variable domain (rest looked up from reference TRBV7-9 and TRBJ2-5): DTGVSQNPRHKITKRGQNVTFRCDPISEHNRLYWYRQTLGQGPEFLTYFQNEAQLEKSRLLSDRFSAERPKGSFSTLEIQRTEQGDSAMYLCASSSWGENQETQYFGPGTRLLVL.

The CDR3 loop reads CASSSSRDRGIGTQYF. The DNA for the CDR3 is TGTGCCAGCAGCTCCTCCCGGGACAGGGGTATAGGGACCCAGTACTTC. This chain links TRBV13 with TRBJ2-5; 10 bases are shared with TRBD1. V dropped 4 bases and J dropped 7; count of bases not matched to a gene: 12. The CDR3 spans 16 residues. Germline V gene lookup returns CDR1 PRHDT and CDR2 FYEKMQ (reference sequence).

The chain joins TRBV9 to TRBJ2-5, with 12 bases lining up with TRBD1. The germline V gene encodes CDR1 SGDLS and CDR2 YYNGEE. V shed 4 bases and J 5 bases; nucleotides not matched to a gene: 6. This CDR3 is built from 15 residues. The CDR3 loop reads CASSMGQGAGETQYF. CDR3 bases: TGTGCCAGCAGCATGGGACAGGGGGCCGGTGAGACCCAGTACTTC.

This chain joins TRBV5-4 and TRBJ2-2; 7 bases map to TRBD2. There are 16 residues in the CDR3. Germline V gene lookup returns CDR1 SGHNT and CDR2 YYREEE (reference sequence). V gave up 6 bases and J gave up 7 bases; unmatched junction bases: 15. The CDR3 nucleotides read TGTGCCAGCACCCCGGGCGTGGGAGGGCCGGGCGGGGAGCTGTTTTTT. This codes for CASTPGVGGPGGELFF.